The clone carrying this TCR beta chain was observed a handful of times. This entry is derived from a study of blood T cell repertoires in COVID-19. Sequencing used immunoSEQ multiplex PCR; TCRdb keeps in-frame clones, though not all of them. The repertoire holds fewer than 350,000 clones, with around 90% as singletons. The CDR3 sequence is 17 residues long. Looked up from germline, CDR1 is SGDLS and CDR2 is YYNGEE. The junction had 6 bases not matched to a gene; V was cut back by 3 bases and J by 3 bases. The rearrangement uses TRBV9 and TRBJ2-2; 12 bases are shared with TRBD2. This clonotype was obtained from a woman aged 30 to 39 who had recovered from COVID-19. The sequencing sample was made of PBMCs or T cells enriched from blood (not recorded which). This chain's CDR3 is CASSGSSGGADTGELFF. The CDR3 region has the DNA TGTGCCAGCAGCGGCTCTAGCGGGGGGGCCGACACCGGGGAGCTGTTTTTT.